A single sample is the source of the 27 T cell receptor beta chains below, sequenced in a study of blood T cell repertoires in COVID-19. Profiled with immunoSEQ multiplex PCR; TCRdb holds only in-frame clones, not every one. In the table there are roughly 290,000 clones, approximately 85% of which are singletons. Sequencing was carried out using peripheral blood. The receptors stem from a human donor with COVID-19, enrolled during active disease. The donor label of this sample is uncertain.

V usage is TRBV27 and J usage is TRBJ2-2; maybe TRBD2 (7 bases). V gave up 3 bases and J gave up 7 bases, with 12 bases separating them. The CDR3 spans 14 residues. Germline V gene data show CDR1 as MNHEY and CDR2 as SMNVEV (reference sequence). This CDR3 is CASSLGGLGGELFF. Here the CDR3 DNA reads TGTGCCAGCAGTTTGGGGGGGCTGGGCGGGGAGCTGTTTTTT.

This clone has more than one count but fewer than ten. V is TRBV7-3 and J is TRBJ1-1, with 9 bases lining up with TRBD1. The V gene end was trimmed by 4 bases and the J gene end by 1 base; junction bases not matched to a gene: 1. CDR1 SGHTA and CDR2 FQGTGA come from the germline V gene. The CDR3 spans 14 residues. CDR3 bases: TGTGCCAGCAGCTCGACAGGGGGGAACACTGAAGCTTTCTTT. Its protein product is CASSSTGGNTEAFF.

The V gene is TRBV18, the J gene TRBJ1-5; 9 bases agree with TRBD1. The CDR3 contains 14 residues. Germline V gene lookup returns CDR1 KGHSH and CDR2 LQKENI. The V gene end was trimmed by 3 bases and the J gene end by 7 bases; junction bases not matched to a gene: 4. CDR3 loop: CASSPTGGNQPQHF. In DNA form, the CDR3 reads TGTGCCAGCTCACCGACAGGGGGAAACCAGCCCCAGCATTTT.

The chain carries TRBV28 and TRBJ1-5; TRBD1 aligns across 9 bases. The CDR3 has 16 residues. The V gene end was trimmed by 4 bases and the J gene end by 0 bases; junction bases not matched to a gene: 4. Germline CDR1 reads MDHEN; CDR2 reads SYDVKM. This CDR3 is CASSSVDRGSNQPQHF. CDR3 bases: TGTGCCAGCAGTTCGGTGGACAGGGGTAGCAATCAGCCCCAGCATTTT.

This chain uses TRBV5-4 with TRBJ1-5; D not resolved. The CDR3 contains 13 residues. CDR1 is SGHNT, CDR2 YYREEE, per germline (reference sequence). Trimming left V 0 bases short and J 5 bases short, with 6 bases between. In DNA, the CDR3 is TGTGCCAGCAGCTTGGGGCAGGATCAGCCCCAGCATTTT. This encodes CASSLGQDQPQHF.

V and J are TRBV12-1 and TRBJ1-4; the table's D call of TRBD1 was not tested on the DNA. TRBV12-1 is shown as a pseudogene. The CDR3 runs to 20 residues. The chain's CDR3 is CASSNRDRGRRVTGNEKLFF. CDR3 sequence (DNA): TGTGCCAGCAGCAACCGGGACAGGGGGCGGAGAGTCACAGGTAATGAAAAACTGTTTTTT.

V is TRBV6-6 and J is TRBJ1-5, with D possibly TRBD1 on 6 matching bases. This CDR3 is built from 14 residues. Trimming took 2 bases from V and 1 from J, leaving 6 bases between them. Germline assignment: CDR1 MNHNY and CDR2 SVGAGI (reference sequence). The DNA for the CDR3 is TGTGCCAGCAGTTACGACAGGAGCAATCAGCCCCAGCATTTT. Translated: CASSYDRSNQPQHF.

The chain links TRBV29-1 to TRBJ1-1, with D possibly matching TRBD1 (5 bases). This CDR3 region has 13 residues. V shed 3 bases and J shed 3 bases, with 11 bases lying between them. From germline, CDR1 is SQVTM and CDR2 ANQGSEA. The CDR3 nucleotides are TGCAGCGTTGATAGGGGTCCGGACACTGAAGCTTTCTTT. Its translation: CSVDRGPDTEAFF.

CDR3 amino acids: CASSRTGGFSTNYGYTF. CDR3 in DNA: TGTGCCAGCAGTCGGACAGGGGGATTTTCCACTAACTATGGCTACACCTTC. The gene calls are TRBV2 and TRBJ1-2; 10 positions agree with TRBD1. The length of the CDR3 is 17 residues. Germline lookup yields CDR1 SNHLY and CDR2 FYNNEI. The trim removed 5 bases at V and 0 bases at J, leaving 9 bases unmatched.

The sample holds one count of this clone. The CDR3 DNA reads as TGTGCCAGCAGCTCCCTCGGGACATTAAACACTGAAGCTTTCTTT. This translates into CASSSLGTLNTEAFF. V gene TRBV2 combines with J gene TRBJ1-1; D possibly corresponds to TRBD1 (6 bases). The CDR3 consists of 15 residues. Trimming removed 6 bases from V and 2 bases from J, with 16 bases in between. Germline V gives CDR1 SNHLY, CDR2 FYNNEI.

The genes are TRBV28 and TRBJ1-2, with TRBD1 matching over 9 bases. CDR3 length equals 15 residues. Trimming at V came to 3 bases and at J to 8 bases, leaving 10 bases not matched to a gene. Germline lookup yields CDR1 MDHEN and CDR2 SYDVKM. The CDR3 region is CASSFPWGQGGGYTF. The CDR3 DNA reads TGTGCCAGCAGTTTCCCTTGGGGACAGGGCGGGGGCTACACCTTC.

Only a few counts were recorded for this clone. The chain has TRBV7-2 and TRBJ2-1, with 11 bases matching TRBD2. J lost 5 bases, V lost 5 bases, and 8 bases had no gene match. Germline CDR1 SGHTA, CDR2 FQGNSA. The CDR3 is 16 residues long. CDR3 nucleotides: TGTGCCAGCAGCACCACTAGCGGGAGTTTCAACAATGAGCAGTTCTTC. Translating gives CASSTTSGSFNNEQFF.

This chain uses TRBV6-5 with TRBJ1-2; 8 bases map to TRBD1. CDR3 length: 14 amino acids. The V and J ends lost 7 bases and 2 bases, in that order; junction bases with no gene match: 6. Germline-derived CDR1 and CDR2 are MNHEY and SVGAGI. CDR3 DNA sequence: TGTGCCAGCAACCCAACAGGGGGGAACTATGGCTACACCTTC. It specifies CASNPTGGNYGYTF.

The rearrangement uses TRBV5-5 and TRBJ1-1; 8 bases are a match to TRBD1. Germline lookup yields CDR1 SGHKS and CDR2 YYEKEE (reference sequence). This CDR3 has 16 amino acids. Losses at the gene ends were 1 base for V and 3 bases for J; bases not matched to a gene: 8. CDR3 bases: TGTGCCAGCAGCTTGTCGACAGGGGACCTCCACACTGAAGCTTTCTTT. Its translation: CASSLSTGDLHTEAFF.

The rearrangement links TRBV19 to TRBJ1-5, with D possibly TRBD1 on 5 matching bases. Germline loops: CDR1 LNHDA, CDR2 SQIVND (reference sequence). The V and J ends lost 2 bases and 5 bases respectively, with 10 bases between them. The CDR3 has 14 residues. In DNA form, the CDR3 reads TGTGCCAGTAGTATACAGGGAAGGGATCAGCCCCAGCATTTT. It translates to CASSIQGRDQPQHF.

For this clone: One junction end disagrees with the germline gene, perhaps due to a read error. The rearrangement links TRBV7-2 to TRBJ1-1, with D possibly matching TRBD1 (6 bases). The germline V gene has CDR1 SGHTA and CDR2 FQGNSA. This CDR3 region has 13 residues. The CDR3 region has the DNA TGTGCCAGCAACTTACAGGGGAACACTGAAGCTTTCTTT. Protein sequence: CASNLQGNTEAFF.

V and J are TRBV2 and TRBJ1-5; weak D call: TRBD1 (6 bases). Germline V gives CDR1 SNHLY, CDR2 FYNNEI. The CDR3 is made up of 14 amino acids. V was trimmed by 6 bases and J by 0 bases, leaving 9 bases between them. CDR3 coding DNA: TGTGCCAGCAGCCAGGGGTTTAGCAATCAGCCCCAGCATTTT. Encoded protein: CASSQGFSNQPQHF. The full variable domain, its missing parts supplied by reference TRBV2 and TRBJ1-5, is EPEVTQTPSHQVTQMGQEVILRCVPISNHLYFYWYRQILGQKVEFLVSFYNNEISEKSEIFDDQFSVERPDGSNFTLKIRSTKLEDSAMYFCASSQGFSNQPQHFGDGTRLSIL.

This chain connects TRBV10-3 to TRBJ1-5, with D perhaps TRBD1 (6 bases). The CDR3 covers 13 residues. V lost 6 bases and J lost 10, with 16 bases in between. The V gene's germline CDR1 is ENHRY and CDR2 SYGVKD. The DNA of the CDR3 is TGTGCCATCAGGCAGACAGGCCAGGGTCCCCAGCATTTT. Its protein product is CAIRQTGQGPQHF.

This clone appeared once. The chain carries TRBV18 and TRBJ1-2, with TRBD1 matching 9 bases. This CDR3 has 15 amino acids. V shed 6 bases, J shed 5 bases, and the junction held 10 bases outside the gene matches. The germline V gene has CDR1 KGHSH and CDR2 LQKENI. CDR3 amino acids: CASSPPGQGGYGYTF. CDR3 sequence (DNA): TGTGCCAGCTCGCCGCCGGGACAGGGAGGATATGGCTACACCTTC. The whole variable domain, filled in from reference TRBV18 and TRBJ1-2, reads NAGVMQNPRHLVRRRGQEARLRCSPMKGHSHVYWYRQLPEEGLKFMVYLQKENIIDESGMPKERFSAEFPKEGPSILRIQQVVRGDSAAYFCASSPPGQGGYGYTFGSGTRLTVV.

The chain recombines TRBV7-9 with TRBJ1-1; the D gene is possibly TRBD1 (6 bases). V lost 2 bases to trimming and J lost 1 base, with 8 bases between them. Looked up from germline, CDR1 is SEHNR and CDR2 is FQNEAQ (reference sequence). The CDR3 has 14 amino acids. The CDR3 here is CASSLSGENTEAFF. The CDR3 nucleotides are TGTGCCAGCAGCTTATCAGGGGAGAACACTGAAGCTTTCTTT.

This clone has just a few counts. The V and J genes are TRBV18 and TRBJ1-1; 7 bases match TRBD1. CDR3 length equals 14 residues. Germline CDR1 is KGHSH and CDR2 is LQKENI. V lost 3 bases, J lost 3 bases, and 4 bases stayed unmatched. The CDR3 DNA reads as TGTGCCAGCTCACCCAGGGGGGAACACACTGAAGCTTTCTTT. It encodes CASSPRGEHTEAFF.

This sequence joins TRBV10-3 and TRBJ2-5; TRBD2 matches at 7 bases. The CDR3 totals 15 residues. Germline assignment: CDR1 ENHRY and CDR2 SYGVKD. The V gene end was trimmed by 1 base and the J gene end by 1 base; junction bases not matched to a gene: 3. The CDR3 nucleotides read TGTGCCATCAGTGAGTACGGGGGGACCCAAGAGACCCAGTACTTC. It codes for CAISEYGGTQETQYF.

This chain joins TRBV28 and TRBJ2-1; TRBD2 matches 10 bases. Trimming cost V 2 bases and J 3 bases; bases outside gene matches: 7. CDR1 is MDHEN and CDR2 is SYDVKM in the germline V gene. The CDR3 is made up of 17 amino acids. DNA of the CDR3: TGTGCCAGCAGTTTACGGAATCTAGCGGGAGTCTACAATGAGCAGTTCTTC. Protein sequence: CASSLRNLAGVYNEQFF.

The V gene is TRBV18, the J gene TRBJ1-2; D call uncertain. V was pared by 2 bases and J by 7 bases, with 23 bases between. Germline loops: CDR1 KGHSH, CDR2 LQKENI. CDR3 length equals 17 residues. CDR3 nucleotides: TGTGCCAGCTCACCATTGGATTCGAGGGTTGAGTTCGGTGGCTACACCTTC. Amino acids: CASSPLDSRVEFGGYTF.

This chain uses TRBV4-1 with TRBJ1-1; D ambiguous. V lost 0 bases, J lost 11 bases, and 16 bases lay in between. The CDR3 has 14 amino acids. CDR1 MGHRA and CDR2 YSYEKL come from the germline V gene. The CDR3 nucleotides read TGCGCCAGCAGCCAAGATTTTGCCCGCGGGGAGGCTTTCTTT. Amino acid sequence: CASSQDFARGEAFF.

The chain couples TRBV5-6 to TRBJ2-7, with D hard to call. There are 15 residues in the CDR3. The ends were cut back, 5 bases at V and 0 bases at J, with 15 bases in the middle. Per the germline V gene, CDR1 is SGHDT and CDR2 is YYEEEE. The chain's CDR3 is CASSSPAGRSYEQYF. As DNA, the CDR3 is TGTGCCAGCAGTTCCCCCGCAGGCCGCTCCTACGAGCAGTACTTC.

The rearrangement links TRBV5-1 to TRBJ1-1; possibly TRBD1 for D (6 bases). V shed 0 bases and J shed 1 base, with 13 bases lying between them. CDR1 SGHRS and CDR2 YFSETQ come from the germline V gene. The CDR3 contains 16 residues. Written as DNA, the CDR3 is TGCGCCAGCAGCTTGGCCGGACAGACAAGGAACACTGAAGCTTTCTTT. Its translation: CASSLAGQTRNTEAFF. The full variable domain, its missing parts supplied by reference TRBV5-1 and TRBJ1-1, is KAGVTQTPRYLIKTRGQQVTLSCSPISGHRSVSWYQQTPGQGLQFLFEYFSETQRNKGNFPGRFSGRQFSNSRSEMNVSTLELGDSALYLCASSLAGQTRNTEAFFGQGTRLTVV.